Included here is one T cell receptor (beta chain) sequence, with context. This sample stems from a study of blood T cell repertoires in COVID-19. The wider study: The samples span acute and convalescent COVID-19 from the United States, Italy and Spain. In each case, the material was cDNA or gDNA derived from T cells, B-cell-depleted T cells, or PBMCs.

The CDR3 totals 15 residues. V was cut by 2 bases and J by 0 bases, with 9 bases left in between. CDR1 is MNHNS and CDR2 is SASEGT in the germline V gene. This table comes from immunoSEQ multiplex PCR, and its TCRdb copy is limited to in-frame clones, with some not included. Of around 130,000 clones in the sample, about 81% are singletons; the top ten hold less than 5%. The specimen was peripheral blood. The rearrangement links TRBV6-1 to TRBJ2-3, with unresolved D. The TCR originated in a woman aged 80 or over with acute or convalescent COVID-19. The DNA of the CDR3 is TGTGCCAGCAGTGAAATCGCCACTAGCACAGATACGCAGTATTTT. It is translated as CASSEIATSTDTQYF.